This T cell receptor (beta chain) appears in the sequencing data of a study of cytomegalovirus exposure and HLA in healthy donors. Study-level findings and limits: For presence/absence analyses, sequencing depth was assumed to be roughly uniform across donors.

Germline V gene data show CDR1 as LNHNV and CDR2 as YYDKDF (reference sequence). The CDR3 covers 14 residues. V lost 6 bases and J lost 3; bases outside the gene matches: 4. For this clone: Its antigen is as yet unknown.

The primer mix had 60 Vbeta and 13 Jbeta primers. Produced via immunoSEQ multiplex PCR; TCRdb's table is partial and in-frame only. This sample has 100,000 to 150,000 clones, with over 9.5% found just once. Material for sequencing was PBMCs. This TCR was sampled from a woman aged 18-35 years in good health and CMV-seropositive. V gene TRBV15 combines with J gene TRBJ2-3; 9 bases are a match to TRBD2. The CDR3 sequence: CATSPTSGTDTQYF. In DNA, the CDR3 is TGTGCCACCAGTCCGACTAGCGGAACAGATACGCAGTATTTT. Full variable domain (remainder filled in from reference TRBV15 and TRBJ2-3): DAMVIQNPRYQVTQFGKPVTLSCSQTLNHNVMYWYQQKSSQAPKLLFHYYDKDFNNEADTPDNFQSRRPNTSFCFLDIRSPGLGDTAMYLCATSPTSGTDTQYFGPGTRLTVL.